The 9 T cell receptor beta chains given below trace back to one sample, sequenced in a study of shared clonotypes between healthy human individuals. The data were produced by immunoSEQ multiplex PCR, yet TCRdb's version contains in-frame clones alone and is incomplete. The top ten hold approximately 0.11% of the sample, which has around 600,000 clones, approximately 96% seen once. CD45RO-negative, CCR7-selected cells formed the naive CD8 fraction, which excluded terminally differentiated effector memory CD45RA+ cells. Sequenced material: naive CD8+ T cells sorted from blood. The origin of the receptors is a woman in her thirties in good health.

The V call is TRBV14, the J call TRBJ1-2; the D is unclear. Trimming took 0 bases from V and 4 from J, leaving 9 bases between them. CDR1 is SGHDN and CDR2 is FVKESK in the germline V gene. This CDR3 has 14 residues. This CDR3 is CASSQDTRTYGYTF. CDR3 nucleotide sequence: TGTGCCAGCAGCCAAGACACAAGAACCTATGGCTACACCTTC.

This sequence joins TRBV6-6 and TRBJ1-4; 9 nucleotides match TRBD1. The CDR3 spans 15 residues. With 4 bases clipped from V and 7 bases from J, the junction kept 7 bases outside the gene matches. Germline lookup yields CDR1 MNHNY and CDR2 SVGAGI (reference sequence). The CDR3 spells CASSFNRGLGEKLFF. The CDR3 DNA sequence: TGTGCCAGCAGTTTTAACAGGGGGCTCGGTGAAAAACTGTTTTTT.

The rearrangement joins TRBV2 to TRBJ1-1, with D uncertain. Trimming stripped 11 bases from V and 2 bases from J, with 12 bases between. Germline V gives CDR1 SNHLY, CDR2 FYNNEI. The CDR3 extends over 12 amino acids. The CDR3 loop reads CACDWLNTEAFF. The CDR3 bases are TGTGCCTGCGATTGGCTCAACACTGAAGCTTTCTTT.

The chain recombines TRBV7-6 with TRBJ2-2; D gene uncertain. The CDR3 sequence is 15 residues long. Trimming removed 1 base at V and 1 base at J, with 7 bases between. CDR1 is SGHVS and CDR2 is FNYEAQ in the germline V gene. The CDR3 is CASSLGRMNTGELFF. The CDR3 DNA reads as TGTGCCAGCAGCTTAGGCAGGATGAACACCGGGGAGCTGTTTTTT.

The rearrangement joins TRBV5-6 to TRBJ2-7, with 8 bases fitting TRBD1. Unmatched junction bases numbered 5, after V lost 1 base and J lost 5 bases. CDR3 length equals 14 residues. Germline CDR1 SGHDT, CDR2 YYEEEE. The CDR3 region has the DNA TGTGCCAGCAGCTTGCAGGGGGCGCAGGACGAGCAGTACTTC. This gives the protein CASSLQGAQDEQYF.

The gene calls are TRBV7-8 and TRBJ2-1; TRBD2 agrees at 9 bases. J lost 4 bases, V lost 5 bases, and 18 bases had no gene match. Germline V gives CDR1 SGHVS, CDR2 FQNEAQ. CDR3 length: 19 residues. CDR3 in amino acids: CASSIHSGREGHKYNEQFF. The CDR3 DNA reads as TGTGCCAGCAGCATACATTCGGGGCGGGAGGGACATAAATACAATGAGCAGTTCTTC.

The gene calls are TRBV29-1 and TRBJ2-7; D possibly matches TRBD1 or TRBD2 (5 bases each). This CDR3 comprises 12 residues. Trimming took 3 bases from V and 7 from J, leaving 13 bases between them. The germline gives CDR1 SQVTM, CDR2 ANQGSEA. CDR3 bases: TGCAGCGTTGATGAGGGGAAAGGGGAGCAGTACTTC. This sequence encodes CSVDEGKGEQYF.

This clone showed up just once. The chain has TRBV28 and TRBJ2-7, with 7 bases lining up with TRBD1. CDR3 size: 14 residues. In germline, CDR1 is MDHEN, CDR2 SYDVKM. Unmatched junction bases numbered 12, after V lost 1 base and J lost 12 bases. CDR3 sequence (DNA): TGTGCCAGCAGTTTATTGCGGAAGGGCCAGGGGGTGTACTTC. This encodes CASSLLRKGQGVYF.

The CDR3 reads CASSNPGTGSLVEQYF. The CDR3 nucleotides read TGTGCCAGCAGTAATCCCGGGACAGGGTCGTTGGTCGAGCAGTACTTC. The V call is TRBV27, the J call TRBJ2-7; TRBD1 matches 9 bases. V lost 5 bases to trimming and J lost 6 bases; unmatched junction nucleotides: 14. This CDR3 contains 16 residues. Germline CDR1 and CDR2: MNHEY and SMNVEV (reference sequence).